The text below deals with one T cell receptor beta chain. This sample is part of a study of blood T cell repertoires in COVID-19. On the study more broadly: Some COVID-19 samples were acute and others convalescent; all came from the United States, Italy and Spain. Sources were T cells, B-cell-depleted T cells, or PBMCs; the material itself was cDNA or gDNA.

There are 13 residues in the CDR3. Trimming left V 6 bases short and J 1 base short, with 12 bases between. The germline gives CDR1 SQVTM, CDR2 ANQGSEA. In the authors' workflow: Reference gene primer amplification gave nucleated cell count estimates. This table comes from immunoSEQ multiplex PCR, and its TCRdb copy is limited to in-frame clones, with some not included. For V, J and clone size, that table is used; D and trimming come from the DNA. The table lists about 250,000 clones, about 90% of them singletons. Sequencing was performed on peripheral blood. The chain is built from TRBV29-1 and TRBJ1-2, with D possibly being TRBD1 (5 bases). This clonotype was sampled from a man younger than 35 with active or convalescent COVID-19. CDR3 bases: TGCAGCGTCGCCGTACAGGTTAACTATGGCTACACCTTC. Translating gives CSVAVQVNYGYTF.